The 2 T cell receptor beta chains given below trace back to one sample, sequenced in a study of cytomegalovirus exposure and HLA in healthy donors. The PCR contained 60 Vbeta and 13 Jbeta primers. The protocol was immunoSEQ multiplex PCR, while the TCRdb copy is restricted to in-frame clones and leaves out a portion. Here the sample spans under 200,000 clones, roughly two thirds being singletons. The sample was PBMCs. The receptors come from a woman aged 25 to 39 in good health and CMV-seronegative.

This chain connects TRBV27 to TRBJ1-4; D may be TRBD1 (6 bases). The germline V and J ends were trimmed by 6 bases and 0 bases, with 20 bases remaining between them. The length of the CDR3 is 18 residues. Germline values: CDR1 MNHEY, CDR2 SMNVEV (reference sequence). CDR3 coding DNA: TGTGCCAGCAGACTATATGCCGACAGGACCCCAACTAATGAAAAACTGTTTTTT. Amino acids: CASRLYADRTPTNEKLFF.

The chain joins TRBV5-1 to TRBJ1-6; weak D call: TRBD1 (5 bases). This CDR3 region has 15 residues. The V end lost 0 bases, the J end lost 3 bases, and 7 bases lay between the germline ends. Germline CDR1 reads SGHRS; CDR2 reads YFSETQ. The CDR3 DNA is TGCGCCAGCAGCTTGGAAGGGGACTATAATTCACCCCTCCACTTT. This encodes CASSLEGDYNSPLHF.